This TCR beta chain came from a study of graft-versus-host responses after intestinal transplantation. Study context: Each of the recipients got a multivisceral, liver-intestinal, or isolated intestinal transplant. Study-wide results and limits: There was an association between peak levels of circulating GvH clones and early post-transplant HvG declines. Allograft clonal ratios (graft-versus-host to host-versus-graft) were high in patients who had graft-donor T cell macrochimerism. GvH clones surfaced in recipient marrow, some emerging earlier in ileum or blood.

Germline V gives CDR1 ENHRY, CDR2 SYGVKD. The CDR3 has 16 residues. The V end lost 0 bases, the J end lost 3 bases, and 13 bases lay between the germline ends. As for this clone: Its matching antigen is unknown.

The repertoire was sequenced with immunoSEQ multiplex PCR; TCRdb's copy has only in-frame clones and lacks some. The data show around 38,000 clones, less than 90% seen once. The specimen was PBMCs, collected 1070 days after transplant. This TCR came from a human patient who received an intestinal transplant, so some T cells may come from the graft donor. The rearrangement joins TRBV10-3 to TRBJ2-3; the D is unclear. The CDR3 DNA reads TGTGCCATCAGTGAGTCCAGTCCAGGCGCGACAGATACGCAGTATTTT. Translating it yields CAISESSPGATDTQYF.